This is a list of T cell receptor beta chains from one sample in a study of regulatory T cells in long-lasting Graves disease. TCRdb re-analysed the multiplex PCR reads in MiXCR, keeping a single row per CDR3 protein. Of roughly 260,000 distinct CDR3 sequences listed, approximately 18% are singletons. This sample was shared with a second study, whose subject was T cells in Graves' hyperthyroidism and ophthalmopathy.

Sample: peripheral blood mononuclear cells (PBMCs), taken at new diagnosis, from a patient treated with antithyroid drugs. The receptors here all came from a woman aged 30 to 39 with Graves disease. Each CDR3 is given with its conserved first and last residue. D genes are given only for firm matches. Part of the rows lack a size; the others show once, few, many or a class for expanded clones.

j_call v_call clone_size d_call cdr3_aa cdr3_nt
TRBJ1-2 TRBV20-1 many NA CSASHPSGGYTF TGCAGTGCTAGTCACCCCTCCGGTGGCTACACCTTC
TRBJ2-2 TRBV7-2 NA NA CASRETVAAGELFF TGTGCCAGCAGAGAGACAGTGGCGGCCGGGGAGCTGTTTTTT
TRBJ1-2 TRBV11-2 many NA CASSSSGAHGYTF TGTGCCAGCAGCTCGAGCGGGGCTCATGGCTACACCTTC
TRBJ1-2 TRBV6-1 many NA CASSDLDRLYGYTF TGTGCCAGCAGTGACCTGGACAGACTCTATGGCTACACCTTC
TRBJ1-2 TRBV7-9 NA TRBD1 CASSQGQHNYGYTF TGTGCCAGCAGCCAGGGACAGCATAACTATGGCTACACCTTC
TRBJ2-1 TRBV12-3/TRBV12-4 many TRBD2 CASSTQGLANEQFF TGTGCCAGCAGCACACAGGGACTAGCGAATGAGCAGTTCTTC
TRBJ1-3 TRBV7-2 NA NA CASSLEFWGRPSSGNTIYF TGTGCCAGCAGCTTAGAGTTCTGGGGACGGCCTAGCTCTGGAAACACCATATATTTT
TRBJ2-7 TRBV20-1 many NA CSARVPGFTYEQYF TGCAGTGCTAGAGTCCCGGGGTTTACCTACGAGCAGTACTTC
TRBJ1-6 TRBV5-1 few NA CASSLSVAGGNSPLHF TGCGCCAGCAGCTTGTCCGTGGCAGGAGGTAATTCACCCCTCCACTTT
TRBJ2-1 TRBV2 many TRBD2 CASSVRAGAGEQFF TGTGCCAGCAGTGTAAGAGCGGGGGCTGGTGAGCAGTTCTTC
TRBJ1-6 TRBV6-1 many TRBD1 CASNGNRGNSPLHF TGTGCCAGCAACGGGAACAGGGGCAATTCACCCCTCCACTTT
TRBJ2-7 TRBV7-2 many TRBD2 CASSSYSGGVYEQYF TGTGCCAGCAGCAGCTATAGCGGGGGGGTCTACGAGCAGTACTTC
TRBJ2-7 TRBV7-2 many TRBD2 CASSLPGGAYEQYF TGTGCCAGCAGCTTACCGGGGGGGGCATACGAGCAGTACTTC
TRBJ2-1 TRBV19 few NA CASSIPFTVSYNEQFF TGTGCCAGTAGTATCCCCTTTACTGTCTCCTACAATGAGCAGTTCTTC
TRBJ1-1 TRBV7-8 many NA CASTRQDTEAFF TGTGCCAGTACTCGGCAGGACACTGAAGCTTTCTTT
TRBJ2-2 TRBV12-3/TRBV12-4 many TRBD2 CASSSEGGDGTGELFF TGTGCCAGCAGTTCCGAGGGAGGGGATGGCACCGGGGAGCTGTTTTTT
TRBJ2-5 TRBV11-1 few NA CASSSSGTPEETQYF TGTGCCAGCAGCTCCTCCGGGACTCCGGAAGAGACCCAGTACTTC
TRBJ1-1 TRBV19 many NA CASIRGDTEAFF TGTGCCAGTATCCGGGGGGACACTGAAGCTTTCTTT
TRBJ2-7 TRBV18 many NA CASSSSTGYEQYF TGTGCCAGCTCATCGTCTACAGGGTACGAGCAGTACTTC
TRBJ1-2 TRBV10-2 NA NA CASSGFRGFDGYTF TGCGCCAGCAGTGGATTCCGGGGTTTCGATGGCTACACCTTC
TRBJ2-1 TRBV4-1 few NA CASSQDGDEQFF TGCGCCAGCAGCCAAGATGGGGATGAGCAGTTCTTC
TRBJ1-6 TRBV7-9 many NA CASSRVDSPLHF TGTGCCAGCAGCCGGGTGGATTCACCCCTCCACTTT
TRBJ1-2 TRBV4-1 few NA CASSQVKGAARLVNYGYTF TGCGCCAGCAGCCAAGTTAAGGGTGCGGCCCGGCTGGTGAACTATGGCTACACCTTC
TRBJ1-2 TRBV2 many NA CASTPAGTPTF TGTGCCAGCACCCCAGCGGGGACGCCCACCTTC
TRBJ1-4 TRBV10-3 many NA CAISEAGSEKLFF TGTGCCATCAGTGAGGCAGGGAGTGAAAAACTGTTTTTT
TRBJ1-1 TRBV27 many TRBD1 CASSPGQLNTEAFF TGTGCCAGCAGTCCGGGACAGCTGAACACTGAAGCTTTCTTT
TRBJ2-1 TRBV5-5 NA TRBD2 CASSLLAGGRPWNEQFF TGTGCCAGCAGCTTACTAGCGGGGGGTCGCCCCTGGAATGAGCAGTTCTTC
TRBJ2-7 TRBV12-3/TRBV12-4 NA TRBD1 CASSPPGTGVYEQYF TGTGCCAGCAGCCCCCCCGGGACAGGGGTCTACGAGCAGTACTTC
TRBJ1-1 TRBV5-1 many NA CASSVTGGNTEAFF TGCGCCAGCAGCGTGACAGGAGGGAACACTGAAGCTTTCTTT
TRBJ2-3 TRBV24-1 many NA CATSDGATDTQYF TGTGCCACCAGTGATGGGGCAACAGATACGCAGTATTTT
TRBJ1-3 TRBV6-1 many NA CASRSRGSGNTIYF TGTGCCAGCAGGTCCCGGGGCTCTGGAAACACCATATATTTT
TRBJ2-3 TRBV12-3/TRBV12-4 NA NA CASSLGRGTGTQYF TGTGCCAGCAGTTTGGGCAGGGGCACAGGTACGCAGTATTTT
TRBJ2-7 TRBV11-3 many NA CASSPYEQYF TGTGCCAGCAGTCCCTACGAGCAGTACTTC
TRBJ1-1 TRBV11-2 many NA CASSLAGANTEAFF TGTGCCAGCAGCTTAGCTGGGGCGAACACTGAAGCTTTCTTT
TRBJ1-2 TRBV3-1 many NA CASSQDVLLNYGYTF TGTGCCAGCAGCCAAGATGTCCTATTAAACTATGGCTACACCTTC
TRBJ2-7 TRBV18 NA NA CASSPSPGPQYEQYF TGTGCCAGCTCACCATCCCCGGGACCTCAGTACGAGCAGTACTTC
TRBJ2-4 TRBV19 NA NA CASSPRKNIQYF TGTGCCAGTAGTCCTAGGAAAAACATTCAGTACTTC
TRBJ1-1 TRBV7-9 NA NA CASRPTEKDEAFF TGTGCCAGCAGACCTACAGAGAAGGATGAAGCTTTCTTT
TRBJ2-5 TRBV28 many NA CASSLKARGGIQETQYF TGTGCCAGCAGTTTAAAGGCGAGGGGCGGTATCCAAGAGACCCAGTACTTC
TRBJ2-7 TRBV20-1 NA TRBD2 CSATGTSGPIVEQYF TGCAGTGCTACCGGGACTAGCGGGCCTATAGTCGAGCAGTACTTC
TRBJ1-2 TRBV6-5 many TRBD1 CASSWTGGNGYTF TGTGCCAGCAGTTGGACAGGGGGAAATGGCTACACCTTC
TRBJ2-1 TRBV18 many NA CASSPLGSSYNEQFF TGTGCCAGCTCACCACTGGGCAGCTCCTACAATGAGCAGTTCTTC
TRBJ2-1 TRBV28 many NA CASSLSGGSWYEQFF TGTGCCAGCAGTTTATCTGGCGGGTCTTGGTATGAGCAGTTCTTC
TRBJ2-5 TRBV5-6 many NA CASSTGVETQYF TGTGCCAGCAGCACGGGAGTTGAGACCCAGTACTTC
TRBJ1-2 TRBV6-5 many NA CASSYRVHYGYTF TGTGCCAGCAGTTATAGGGTCCACTATGGCTACACCTTC
TRBJ2-3 TRBV10-2 many TRBD2 CASSDTSGAITDTQYF TGCGCCAGCAGTGATACTAGCGGGGCCATCACAGATACGCAGTATTTT